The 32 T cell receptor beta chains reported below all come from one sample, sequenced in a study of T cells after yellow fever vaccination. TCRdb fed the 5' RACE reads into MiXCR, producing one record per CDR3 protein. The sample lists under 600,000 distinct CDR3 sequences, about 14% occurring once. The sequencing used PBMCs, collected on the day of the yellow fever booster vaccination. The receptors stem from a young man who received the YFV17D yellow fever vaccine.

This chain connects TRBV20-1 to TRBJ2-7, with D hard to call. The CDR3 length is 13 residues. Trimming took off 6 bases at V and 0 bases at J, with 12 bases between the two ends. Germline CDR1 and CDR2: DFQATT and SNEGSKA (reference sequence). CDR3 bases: TGCAGTGCCGACGACGGCGTCTCCTACGAGCAGTACTTC. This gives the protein CSADDGVSYEQYF.

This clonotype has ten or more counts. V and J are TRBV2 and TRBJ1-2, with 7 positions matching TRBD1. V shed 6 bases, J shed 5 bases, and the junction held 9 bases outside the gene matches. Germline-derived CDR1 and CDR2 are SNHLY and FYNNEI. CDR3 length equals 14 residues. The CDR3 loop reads CASRSGTELYGYTF. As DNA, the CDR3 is TGTGCCAGCAGAAGTGGGACAGAACTTTATGGCTACACCTTC.

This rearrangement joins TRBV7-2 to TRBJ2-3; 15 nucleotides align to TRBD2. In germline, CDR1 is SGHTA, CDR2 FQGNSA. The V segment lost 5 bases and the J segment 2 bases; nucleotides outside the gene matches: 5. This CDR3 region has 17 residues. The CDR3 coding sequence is TGTGCCAGCAGCACCGGACTAGCGGGAGGGATCACAGATACGCAGTATTTT. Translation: CASSTGLAGGITDTQYF.

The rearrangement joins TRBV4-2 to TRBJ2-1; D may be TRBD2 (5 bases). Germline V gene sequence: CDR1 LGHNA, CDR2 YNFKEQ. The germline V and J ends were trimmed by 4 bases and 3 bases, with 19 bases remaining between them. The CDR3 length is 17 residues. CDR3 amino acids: CASSPNPEGSNYNEQFF. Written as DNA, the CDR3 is TGTGCCAGCAGCCCAAACCCCGAGGGTTCAAACTACAATGAGCAGTTCTTC.

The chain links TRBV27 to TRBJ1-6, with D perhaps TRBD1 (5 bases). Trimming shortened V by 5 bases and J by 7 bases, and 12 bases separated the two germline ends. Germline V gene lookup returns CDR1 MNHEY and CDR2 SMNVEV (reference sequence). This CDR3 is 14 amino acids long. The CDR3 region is CASSPYAGNSPLHF. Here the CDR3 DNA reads TGTGCCAGCAGTCCTTATGCAGGGAATTCACCCCTCCACTTT.

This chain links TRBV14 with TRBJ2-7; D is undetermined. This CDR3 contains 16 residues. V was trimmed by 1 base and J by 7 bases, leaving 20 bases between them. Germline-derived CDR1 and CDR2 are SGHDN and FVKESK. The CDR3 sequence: CASSQGYNSLIREQYF. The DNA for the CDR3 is TGTGCCAGCAGCCAAGGGTATAACAGTCTAATTCGTGAGCAGTACTTC.

DNA for the CDR3: TGCGCCAGCAGCTTGGGGGGGACTAGCGCCAATGAGCAGTTCTTC. Translated: CASSLGGTSANEQFF. V is TRBV5-1 and J is TRBJ2-1; 10 bases are shared with TRBD2. Germline V gene lookup returns CDR1 SGHRS and CDR2 YFSETQ. The junction had 3 bases not matched to a gene; V was cut back by 0 bases and J by 6 bases. This CDR3 spans 15 amino acids.

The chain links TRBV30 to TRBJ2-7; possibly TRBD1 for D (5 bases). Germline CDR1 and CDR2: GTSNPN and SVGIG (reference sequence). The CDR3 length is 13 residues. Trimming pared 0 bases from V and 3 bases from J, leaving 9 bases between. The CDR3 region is CAWSVRRVYEQYF. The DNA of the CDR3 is TGTGCCTGGAGTGTACGCAGGGTCTACGAGCAGTACTTC.

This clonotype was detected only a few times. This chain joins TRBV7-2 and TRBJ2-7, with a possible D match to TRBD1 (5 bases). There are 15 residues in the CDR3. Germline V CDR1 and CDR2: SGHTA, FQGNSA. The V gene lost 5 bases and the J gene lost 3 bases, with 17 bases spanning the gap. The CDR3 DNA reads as TGTGCCAGCAGCCCACAGGCGAACTTGGACTACGAGCAGTACTTC. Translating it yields CASSPQANLDYEQYF.

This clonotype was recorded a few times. The CDR3 spells CASSYGQAGAGYTF. In nucleotides, the CDR3 is TGTGCCAGCAGTTACGGGCAGGCGGGGGCTGGCTACACCTTC. V usage is TRBV28 and J usage is TRBJ1-2, with D perhaps TRBD1 (6 bases). Trimming left V 4 bases short and J 7 bases short, with 16 bases between. From germline, CDR1 is MDHEN and CDR2 SYDVKM. This CDR3 spans 14 amino acids.

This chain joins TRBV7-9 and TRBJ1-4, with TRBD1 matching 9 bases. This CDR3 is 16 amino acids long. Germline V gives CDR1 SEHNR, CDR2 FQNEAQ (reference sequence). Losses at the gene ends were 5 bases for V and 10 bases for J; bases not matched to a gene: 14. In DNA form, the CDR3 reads TGTGCCAGCAGCACAGGTTACCGGACAGGGGAAGGAAAACTGTTTTTT. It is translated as CASSTGYRTGEGKLFF.

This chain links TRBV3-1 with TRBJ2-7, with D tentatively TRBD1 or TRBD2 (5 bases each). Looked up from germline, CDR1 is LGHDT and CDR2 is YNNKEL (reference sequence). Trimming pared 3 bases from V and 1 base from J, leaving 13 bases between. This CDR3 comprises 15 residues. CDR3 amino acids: CASSQGPSRSYEQYF. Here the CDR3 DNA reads TGTGCCAGCAGCCAGGGACCTAGCCGATCCTACGAGCAGTACTTC.

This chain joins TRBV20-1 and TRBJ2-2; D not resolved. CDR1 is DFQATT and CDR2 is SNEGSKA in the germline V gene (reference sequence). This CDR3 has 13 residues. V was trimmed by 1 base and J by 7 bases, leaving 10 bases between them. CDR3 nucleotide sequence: TGCAGTGCTAGAGCAGAAGCGTACGGGGAGCTGTTTTTT. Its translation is CSARAEAYGELFF.

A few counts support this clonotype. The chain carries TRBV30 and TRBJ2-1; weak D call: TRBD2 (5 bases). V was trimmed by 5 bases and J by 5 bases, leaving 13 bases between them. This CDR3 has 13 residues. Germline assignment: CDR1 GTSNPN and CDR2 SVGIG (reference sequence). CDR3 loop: CAWALGVHNEQFF. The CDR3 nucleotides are TGTGCCTGGGCACTCGGGGTTCACAATGAGCAGTTCTTC.

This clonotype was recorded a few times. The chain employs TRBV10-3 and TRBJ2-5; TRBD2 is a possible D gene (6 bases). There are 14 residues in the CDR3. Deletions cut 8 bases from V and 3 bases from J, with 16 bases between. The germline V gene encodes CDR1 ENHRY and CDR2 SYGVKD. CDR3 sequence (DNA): TGTGCCATCTCTGGGACTCCGGTAAAAGAGACCCAGTACTTC. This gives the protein CAISGTPVKETQYF.

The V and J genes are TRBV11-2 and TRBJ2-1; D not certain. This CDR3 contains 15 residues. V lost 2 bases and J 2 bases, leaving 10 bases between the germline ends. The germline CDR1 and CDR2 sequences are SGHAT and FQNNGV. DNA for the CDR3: TGTGCCAGCAGCTTAACTCTGGGTCCCTACAATGAGCAGTTCTTC. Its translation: CASSLTLGPYNEQFF.

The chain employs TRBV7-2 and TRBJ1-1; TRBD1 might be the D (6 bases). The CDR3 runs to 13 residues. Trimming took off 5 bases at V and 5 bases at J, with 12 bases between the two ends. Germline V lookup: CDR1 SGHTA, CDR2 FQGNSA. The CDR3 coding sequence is TGTGCCAGCAGCGCATCAGGGGATACTGAAGCTTTCTTT. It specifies CASSASGDTEAFF.

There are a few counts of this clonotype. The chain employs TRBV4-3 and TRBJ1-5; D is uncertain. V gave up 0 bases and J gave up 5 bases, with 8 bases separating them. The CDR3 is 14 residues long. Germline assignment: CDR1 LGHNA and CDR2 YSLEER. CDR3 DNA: TGCGCCAGCAGCCAAGAGTCGACTGATCAGCCCCAGCATTTT. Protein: CASSQESTDQPQHF.

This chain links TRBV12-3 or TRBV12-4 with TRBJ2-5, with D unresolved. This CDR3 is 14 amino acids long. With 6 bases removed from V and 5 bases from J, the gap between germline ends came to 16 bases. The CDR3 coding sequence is TGTGCCAGCAGCCCCCAGTTTAGCCGGGAGACCCAGTACTTC. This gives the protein CASSPQFSRETQYF.

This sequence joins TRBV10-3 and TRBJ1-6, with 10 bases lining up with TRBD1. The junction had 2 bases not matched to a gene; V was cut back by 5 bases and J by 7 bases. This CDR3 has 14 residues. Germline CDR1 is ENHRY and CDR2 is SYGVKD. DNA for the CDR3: TGTGCCATCAGTCGGACAGGGGGAAATTCACCCCTCCACTTT. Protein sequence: CAISRTGGNSPLHF.

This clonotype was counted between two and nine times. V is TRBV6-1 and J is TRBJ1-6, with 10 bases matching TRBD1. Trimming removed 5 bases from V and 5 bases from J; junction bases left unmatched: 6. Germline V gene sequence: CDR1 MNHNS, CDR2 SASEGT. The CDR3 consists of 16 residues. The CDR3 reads CASSPGQGRNNSPLHF. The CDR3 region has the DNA TGTGCCAGCAGTCCGGGACAGGGGAGGAATAATTCACCCCTCCACTTT.

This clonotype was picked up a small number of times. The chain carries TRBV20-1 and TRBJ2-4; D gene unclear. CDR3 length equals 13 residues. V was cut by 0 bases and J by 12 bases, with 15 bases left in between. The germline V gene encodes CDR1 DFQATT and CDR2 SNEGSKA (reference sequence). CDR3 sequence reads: CSAREQPSHPQYF. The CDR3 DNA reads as TGCAGTGCTAGAGAGCAGCCGTCTCATCCTCAGTACTTC.

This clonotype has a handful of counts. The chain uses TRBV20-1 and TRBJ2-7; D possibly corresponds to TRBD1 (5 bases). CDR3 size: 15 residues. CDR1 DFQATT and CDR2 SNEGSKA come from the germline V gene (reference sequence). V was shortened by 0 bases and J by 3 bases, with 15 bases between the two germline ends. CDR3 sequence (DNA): TGCAGTGCTAGAGATTTTAAGGGGTTGGGCTACGAGCAGTACTTC. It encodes CSARDFKGLGYEQYF.

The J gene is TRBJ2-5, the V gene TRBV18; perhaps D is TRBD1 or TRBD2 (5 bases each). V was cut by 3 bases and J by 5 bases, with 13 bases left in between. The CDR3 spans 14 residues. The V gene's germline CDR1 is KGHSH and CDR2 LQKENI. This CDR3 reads CASSPTGTGETQYF. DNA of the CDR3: TGTGCCAGCTCACCTACCGGGACGGGGGAGACCCAGTACTTC. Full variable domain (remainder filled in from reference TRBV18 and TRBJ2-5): NAGVMQNPRHLVRRRGQEARLRCSPMKGHSHVYWYRQLPEEGLKFMVYLQKENIIDESGMPKERFSAEFPKEGPSILRIQQVVRGDSAAYFCASSPTGTGETQYFGPGTRLLVL.

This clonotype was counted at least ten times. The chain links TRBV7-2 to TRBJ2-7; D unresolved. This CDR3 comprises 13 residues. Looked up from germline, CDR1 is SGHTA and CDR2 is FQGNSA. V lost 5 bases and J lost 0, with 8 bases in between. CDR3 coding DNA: TGTGCCAGCAGCCAATCGAGCTCCTACGAGCAGTACTTC. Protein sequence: CASSQSSSYEQYF.

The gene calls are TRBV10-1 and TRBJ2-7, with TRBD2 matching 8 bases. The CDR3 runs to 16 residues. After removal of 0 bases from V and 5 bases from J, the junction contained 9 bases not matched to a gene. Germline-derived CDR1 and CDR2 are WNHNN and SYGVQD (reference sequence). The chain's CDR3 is CASSESLAGSMDEQYF. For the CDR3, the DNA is TGCGCCAGCAGTGAGTCTCTAGCGGGTTCAATGGACGAGCAGTACTTC.

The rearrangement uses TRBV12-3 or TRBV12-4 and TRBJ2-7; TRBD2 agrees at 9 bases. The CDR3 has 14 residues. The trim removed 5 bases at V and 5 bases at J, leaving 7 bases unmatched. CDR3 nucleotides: TGTGCCAGCAGTGTCTCGCGGGAGGGTGACGAGCAGTACTTC. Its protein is CASSVSREGDEQYF.

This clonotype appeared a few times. CDR3 nucleotide sequence: TGCGCCAGCAGCGGACTAGCGGGGTTCACAGATACGCAGTATTTT. Translating it yields CASSGLAGFTDTQYF. The rearrangement joins TRBV10-2 to TRBJ2-3; TRBD2 agrees at 12 bases. Germline trimming cut 6 bases from V and 2 bases from J; bases unmatched to any gene: 3. CDR3 size: 15 residues. The germline V gene encodes CDR1 WSHSY and CDR2 SAAADI.

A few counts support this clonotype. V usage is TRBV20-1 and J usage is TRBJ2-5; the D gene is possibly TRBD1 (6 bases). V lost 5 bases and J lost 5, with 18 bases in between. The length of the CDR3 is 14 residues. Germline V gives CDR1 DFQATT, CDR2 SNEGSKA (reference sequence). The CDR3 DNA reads TGCAGTGCTCGAACTACAGGGTTCGGTGAGACCCAGTACTTC. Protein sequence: CSARTTGFGETQYF.

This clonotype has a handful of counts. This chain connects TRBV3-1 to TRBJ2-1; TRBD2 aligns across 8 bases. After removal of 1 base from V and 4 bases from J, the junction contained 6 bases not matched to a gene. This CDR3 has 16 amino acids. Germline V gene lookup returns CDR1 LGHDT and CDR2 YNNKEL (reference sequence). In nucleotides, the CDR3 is TGTGCCAGCAGCCAAGTTAGCCAGCGGGGGTACAATGAGCAGTTCTTC. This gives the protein CASSQVSQRGYNEQFF.

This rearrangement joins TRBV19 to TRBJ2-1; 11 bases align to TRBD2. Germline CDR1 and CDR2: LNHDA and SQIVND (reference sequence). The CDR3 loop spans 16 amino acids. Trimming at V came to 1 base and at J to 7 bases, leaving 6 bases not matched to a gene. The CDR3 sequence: CASSIVLAGGRNEQFF. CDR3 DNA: TGTGCCAGTAGTATAGTCCTAGCGGGAGGTAGGAATGAGCAGTTCTTC.

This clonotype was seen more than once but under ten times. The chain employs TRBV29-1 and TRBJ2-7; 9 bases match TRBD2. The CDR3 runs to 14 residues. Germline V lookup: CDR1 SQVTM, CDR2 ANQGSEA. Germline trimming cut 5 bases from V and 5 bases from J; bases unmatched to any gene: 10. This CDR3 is CSVLPGLARHEQYF. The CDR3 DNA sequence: TGCAGCGTTCTGCCGGGACTAGCCCGCCACGAGCAGTACTTC.